This T cell receptor beta chain was found in a study of blood T cell repertoires in COVID-19. Across the study: Samples representing acute and convalescent COVID-19 were sourced from the United States, Italy and Spain.

Per the study methods: The authors estimated nucleated cell counts from reference gene primer amplification. Profiling relied on immunoSEQ multiplex PCR, and the TCRdb table lists in-frame clones only, not all of them. V and J calls and clone size follow that table, whereas D and trimming were derived from the DNA. The repertoire holds about 340,000 clones, about 83% seen once, with about 2.7% in the top ten. Losses at the gene ends were 4 bases for V and 1 base for J; bases not matched to a gene: 8. This CDR3 is built from 16 residues. The germline gives CDR1 SNHLY, CDR2 FYNNEI. The specimen sequenced was peripheral blood. The sequence was obtained from a man under 40 with active or convalescent COVID-19. The gene calls are TRBV2 and TRBJ2-3; 7 bases agree with TRBD2. The DNA for the CDR3 is TGTGCCAGCAGTGGTGGGCGGGAGCTGCGCACAGATACGCAGTATTTT. This gives the protein CASSGGRELRTDTQYF.